The sequence of this T cell receptor beta chain was determined in a study of blood T cell repertoires in COVID-19. Seattle's cohort entered during active infection and was followed longitudinally. As handled by the study authors: Amplified reference gene primers provided the basis for estimating nucleated cell counts. Some clones are missing from TCRdb's copy, which holds only in-frame ones; the method was immunoSEQ multiplex PCR. V and J calls and clone size are those listed in that table; D and trimming were worked out from the DNA. The sample has about 130,000 clones; around 90% are singletons. This TCR was recovered from a man in his forties or fifties with COVID-19, enrolled during active disease. Sequencing was done on a sample of peripheral blood.

CDR3 DNA sequence: TGCGCCAGCAGCTTGGGTCTAGCGGGGGACTACAAAGAGACCCAGTACTTC. It translates to CASSLGLAGDYKETQYF. The rearrangement links TRBV5-1 to TRBJ2-5, with 10 bases lining up with TRBD2. The CDR3 has 17 residues. V shed 0 bases and J 3 bases; nucleotides not matched to a gene: 8. Germline-derived CDR1 and CDR2 are SGHRS and YFSETQ.